These 26 T cell receptor beta chains were all obtained from the same sample, sequenced in a study of T cell responses to AZD1222 COVID-19 vaccine. Profiled with immunoSEQ multiplex PCR; TCRdb holds only in-frame clones, not every one. The table lists some 100,000 clones, approximately 90% of them singletons. The sample here was peripheral blood, taken on day 0 of AZD1222 vaccination. The receptors originated from an adult in good health.

The J gene is TRBJ1-1, the V gene TRBV7-9, with 7 bases matching TRBD1. From germline, CDR1 is SEHNR and CDR2 FQNEAQ (reference sequence). The CDR3 is 14 amino acids. The ends lost 3 bases at V and 3 bases at J; junction bases unmatched: 4. The CDR3 region has the DNA TGTGCCAGCAGCTTGAGGGGGCGTGACACTGAAGCTTTCTTT. Amino acids: CASSLRGRDTEAFF.

This sequence joins TRBV6-2 or TRBV6-3 and TRBJ2-5; 8 bases line up with TRBD2. The V segment lost 4 bases and the J segment 4 bases; nucleotides outside the gene matches: 11. From germline, CDR1 is MNHEY and CDR2 SVGEGT. This CDR3 is 16 amino acids long. The CDR3: CASSSGGALRGETQYF. The CDR3 DNA follows: TGTGCCAGCAGTTCCGGGGGGGCGTTGAGGGGAGAGACCCAGTACTTC.

The rearrangement uses TRBV5-1 and TRBJ1-2, with a weak D call TRBD1 (6 bases). The CDR3 is 14 amino acids. V was pared by 0 bases and J by 4 bases, with 10 bases between. Germline loops: CDR1 SGHRS, CDR2 YFSETQ. CDR3 loop: CASSLGQGSYGYTF. As DNA, the CDR3 is TGCGCCAGCAGCTTGGGTCAGGGGTCCTATGGCTACACCTTC.

The chain combines TRBV2 with TRBJ2-7, with 11 bases aligning to TRBD1. V dropped 6 bases and J dropped 5; count of bases not matched to a gene: 6. The germline V gene has CDR1 SNHLY and CDR2 FYNNEI. CDR3 length equals 14 residues. DNA for the CDR3: TGTGCCAGCAGGCCCCCGGGACAGGGGGACGAGCAGTACTTC. It yields the protein CASRPPGQGDEQYF.

With respect to this clone: Other DNA sequences in this sample translate to the same CDR3. J is TRBJ1-4 and V is TRBV18; D perhaps matches TRBD1 (5 bases). Germline values: CDR1 KGHSH, CDR2 LQKENI. The CDR3 spans 14 residues. V was shortened by 2 bases and J by 2 bases, with 6 bases between the two germline ends. CDR3: CASSPGATNEKLFF. As DNA, the CDR3 is TGTGCCAGCTCACCAGGGGCGACTAATGAAAAACTGTTTTTT.

DNA for the CDR3: TGTGCCAGCAGTGCCAGGGATAACACTGAAGCTTTCTTT. It codes for CASSARDNTEAFF. This chain connects TRBV6-2 or TRBV6-3 to TRBJ1-1; weak D call: TRBD1 (5 bases). The CDR3 has 13 residues. Trimming stripped 5 bases from V and 2 bases from J, with 9 bases between. Germline V gives CDR1 MNHEY, CDR2 SVGEGT.

The V and J genes are TRBV11-2 and TRBJ1-2, with unresolved D. The length of the CDR3 is 13 residues. The germline gives CDR1 SGHAT, CDR2 FQNNGV. Trimming took off 8 bases at V and 2 bases at J, with 12 bases between the two ends. The CDR3 protein is CASAAVSNYGYTF. CDR3 in DNA: TGTGCCAGCGCCGCGGTTTCGAACTATGGCTACACCTTC.

CDR3 bases: TGTGCCAGTAGTATAGGGACAGTGAACACTGAAGCTTTCTTT. Its translation is CASSIGTVNTEAFF. The rearrangement joins TRBV19 to TRBJ1-1; a possible D gene is TRBD1 (6 bases). The V and J ends lost 1 base and 0 bases respectively, with 6 bases between them. CDR1 and CDR2 (germline): LNHDA, SQIVND (reference sequence). This CDR3 has 14 residues.

This chain connects TRBV7-2 to TRBJ2-3, with 15 bases that match TRBD2. This CDR3 has 18 amino acids. The V gene end was trimmed by 5 bases and the J gene end by 4 bases; junction bases not matched to a gene: 10. Per germline, CDR1 SGHTA and CDR2 FQGNSA. The CDR3 nucleotides are TGTGCCAGCAGCCTAAGAGGACTAGCGGGGGGGGCAGCAGATACGCAGTATTTT. This gives the protein CASSLRGLAGGAADTQYF.

V gene TRBV6-5 combines with J gene TRBJ2-7, with TRBD1 matching over 9 bases. The V gene end was trimmed by 6 bases and the J gene end by 2 bases; junction bases not matched to a gene: 2. Germline V CDR1 and CDR2: MNHEY, SVGAGI. The CDR3 covers 13 residues. This CDR3 reads CASRGTGTYEQYV. For the CDR3, the DNA is TGTGCCAGCAGGGGGACAGGGACCTACGAGCAGTACGTC.

J is TRBJ1-4 and V is TRBV3-1 (or the pseudogene TRBV3-2), with TRBD1 identical over 7 bases. The J segment lost 2 bases and the V segment lost 5 bases, leaving 8 bases of the junction unmatched. CDR1 is LGHDT and CDR2 is YNNKEL in the germline V gene (reference sequence). CDR3 size: 16 residues. The CDR3 nucleotides are TGTGCCAGCAGCTTCCGACAGGGAAGTACTAATGAAAAACTGTTTTTT. Translating gives CASSFRQGSTNEKLFF.

V gene TRBV5-1 combines with J gene TRBJ1-1; no firm D call. This CDR3 has 14 residues. V was trimmed by 2 bases and J by 0 bases, leaving 8 bases between them. Germline V gives CDR1 SGHRS, CDR2 YFSETQ. CDR3 in amino acids: CASSFEGMNTEAFF. The CDR3 nucleotides read TGCGCCAGCAGCTTCGAGGGAATGAACACTGAAGCTTTCTTT.

This clone was observed a single time. The chain joins TRBV12-3 or TRBV12-4 to TRBJ1-5, with D hard to call. The CDR3 is 13 residues long. V lost 7 bases to trimming and J lost 4 bases, with 11 bases between them. CDR3 DNA sequence: TGTGCCAGCACCTACCGCCTGAATCAGCCCCAGCATTTT. Translated, it gives CASTYRLNQPQHF.

J is TRBJ2-5 and V is TRBV5-6; D may match TRBD1 or TRBD2 (5 bases each). The CDR3 extends over 14 amino acids. V dropped 0 bases and J dropped 5 bases, with 11 bases sitting between them. Germline CDR1 is SGHDT and CDR2 is YYEEEE. The CDR3 region is CASSLVGGTETQYF. DNA of the CDR3: TGTGCCAGCAGCTTGGTTGGGGGTACGGAGACCCAGTACTTC.

This clone was counted only a few times. The V call is TRBV4-1, the J call TRBJ1-4; 8 nucleotides agree with TRBD1. Germline-derived CDR1 and CDR2 are MGHRA and YSYEKL. The trim removed 4 bases at V and 8 bases at J, leaving 9 bases unmatched. The CDR3 covers 15 residues. For the CDR3, the DNA is TGCGCCAGCAGCCCCGCCGGGACAGGAGGGGAAAAACTGTTTTTT. It yields the protein CASSPAGTGGEKLFF.

V usage is TRBV6-2 or TRBV6-3 and J usage is TRBJ2-3; 12 bases align to TRBD2. Germline V gene sequence: CDR1 MNHEY, CDR2 SVGEGT. Trimming at V came to 5 bases and at J to 6 bases, leaving 9 bases not matched to a gene. The length of the CDR3 is 16 residues. The DNA for the CDR3 is TGTGCCAGCAGTGTGACTAGCGGGAGATTCGGGGATACGCAGTATTTT. The encoded protein is CASSVTSGRFGDTQYF.

The chain is built from TRBV6-5 and TRBJ2-7, with TRBD2 matching over 7 bases. This CDR3 spans 13 amino acids. Per germline, CDR1 MNHEY and CDR2 SVGAGI. Trimming took 11 bases from V and 2 from J; bases not matched to a gene: 9. The CDR3 DNA reads as TGTGCCTCCGGGGAGGGAGGGCCCTACGAGCAGTACTTC. This translates into CASGEGGPYEQYF.

This clone is a singleton in its sample. This sequence joins TRBV3-1 (or the pseudogene TRBV3-2) and TRBJ1-2; 8 bases fit TRBD1. With V trimmed by 1 base and J by 4 bases, 2 bases remained unmatched. CDR1 and CDR2 (germline): LGHDT, YNNKEL (reference sequence). This CDR3 contains 14 residues. CDR3 sequence: CASSQGGTGYGYTF. CDR3 DNA: TGTGCCAGCAGCCAAGGAGGGACAGGCTATGGCTACACCTTC.

The chain recombines TRBV6-2 or TRBV6-3 with TRBJ2-4; D possibly uses TRBD1 or TRBD2 (5 bases each). Trimming stripped 0 bases from V and 2 bases from J, with 14 bases between. This CDR3 has 17 residues. In germline, CDR1 is MNHEY, CDR2 SVGEGT. CDR3 DNA: TGTGCCAGCAGTTACTCCCCTTGGGGGAATACCAAAAACATTCAGTACTTC. Translated, it gives CASSYSPWGNTKNIQYF.

The V call is TRBV6-5, the J call TRBJ1-5, with TRBD1 identical over 11 bases. CDR1 and CDR2 from the germline V gene are MNHEY and SVGAGI. Unmatched junction bases numbered 6, after V lost 5 bases and J lost 6 bases. This CDR3 has 15 amino acids. CDR3 region: CASSHGQGAGQPQHF. The CDR3 DNA follows: TGTGCCAGCAGTCACGGACAGGGGGCTGGTCAGCCCCAGCATTTT.

CDR3 nucleotides: TGTGCCTGGAGTGGACACGTACTCTCTGGAAACACCATATATTTT. It translates to CAWSGHVLSGNTIYF. The V gene is TRBV30, the J gene TRBJ1-3; D remains ambiguous. In germline, CDR1 is GTSNPN, CDR2 SVGIG (reference sequence). With 1 base removed from V and 0 bases from J, the gap between germline ends came to 10 bases. This CDR3 is 15 amino acids long.

Concerning this clone itself: This CDR3 is also generated by other DNA sequences in the sample. CDR3 sequence reads: CSVWRGETQYF. The CDR3 DNA sequence: TGCAGCGTTTGGAGGGGGGAGACCCAGTACTTC. V usage is TRBV29-1 and J usage is TRBJ2-5, with D perhaps matching TRBD1 or TRBD2 (6 bases each). The CDR3 covers 11 residues. Germline assignment: CDR1 SQVTM and CDR2 ANQGSEA. Trimming cost V 5 bases and J 5 bases, with 9 bases left between them. The full variable domain, with the rest looked up from reference TRBV29-1 and TRBJ2-5, is SAVISQKPSRDICQRGTSLTIQCQVDSQVTMMFWYRQQPGQSLTLIATANQGSEATYESGFVIDKFPISRPNLTFSTLTVSNMSPEDSSIYLCSVWRGETQYFGPGTRLLVL.

The gene calls are TRBV30 and TRBJ1-2; no clear D gene. The CDR3 is 11 amino acids. CDR1 and CDR2 (germline): GTSNPN, SVGIG (reference sequence). V shed 5 bases and J shed 8 bases, with 12 bases lying between them. Written as DNA, the CDR3 is TGTGCCTGGGCGAGGGTTTACGGCTACACCTTC. The encoded protein is CAWARVYGYTF. Combining the CDR3 with reference TRBV30 and TRBJ1-2 gives the whole variable domain SQTIHQWPATLVQPVGSPLSLECTVEGTSNPNLYWYRQAAGRGLQLLFYSVGIGQISSEVPQNLSASRPQDRQFILSSKKLLLSDSGFYLCAWARVYGYTFGSGTRLTVV.

This clone was seen only once. CDR3 DNA: TGTGCCAGCAGCTTGGCGGGGGGGACCTACAATGAGCAGTTCTTC. Its translation is CASSLAGGTYNEQFF. The chain uses TRBV7-2 and TRBJ2-1; 9 nucleotides line up with TRBD2. Germline V lookup: CDR1 SGHTA, CDR2 FQGNSA. V was pared by 3 bases and J by 2 bases, with 2 bases of the junction left unmatched. This CDR3 is built from 15 residues.

The rearrangement joins TRBV7-6 to TRBJ2-5; 12 positions match TRBD2. This CDR3 region has 16 residues. Germline CDR1 reads SGHVS; CDR2 reads FNYEAQ. With 4 bases clipped from V and 1 base from J, the junction kept 4 bases outside the gene matches. The CDR3 sequence is CASSSGTSGPQETQYF. The CDR3 DNA reads as TGTGCCAGCAGCTCCGGGACTAGCGGGCCCCAAGAGACCCAGTACTTC.

This clone was seen a single time. The chain links TRBV4-1 to TRBJ1-4; D remains unclear. In germline, CDR1 is MGHRA, CDR2 YSYEKL. Deletions cut 4 bases from V and 0 bases from J, with 9 bases between. This CDR3 region has 15 residues. CDR3 protein: CASSPGTTTNEKLFF. For the CDR3, the DNA is TGCGCCAGCAGCCCGGGAACCACAACTAATGAAAAACTGTTTTTT.